One T cell receptor beta chain is described in this entry. The antigen remains unidentified. Trimming took off 6 bases at V and 4 bases at J, with 15 bases between the two ends. Per germline, CDR1 MNHEY and CDR2 SVGAGI. This CDR3 comprises 14 residues. Original processing notes: The detection floor for productive clonotype frequency was 2.59 x 10-5. Profiling relied on immunoSEQ multiplex PCR, and the TCRdb table lists in-frame clones only, not all of them. D and trimming were read from the DNA, whereas the V and J calls and clone size are those reported in that table. The sample includes about 30,000 clones, around 85% of them seen just once. The data are from a study of STAT5B mutations in CD4+ large granular lymphocyte leukemia. Findings of the study overall: Data were not HLA-matched across samples. 8/27 top patient clones versus 2/35 control clones were TRBV06-family.

Sequenced: CD4+ T cells from blood buffy coats. This sequence joins TRBV6-5 and TRBJ2-5; maybe TRBD1 (6 bases). The TCR sequence derives from a human donor in good health. The CDR3 spells CASSPLGAGETQYF. The CDR3 DNA sequence: TGTGCCAGCAGCCCCCTGGGGGCCGGAGAGACCCAGTACTTC.